This T cell receptor (beta chain) was captured by sequencing in a study of memory CD8 T cells in hepatitis C reinfection. Study-level information: HCV reinfection meant a positive HCV RNA test after two negative tests at least 60 days apart. Whole-study findings and limits: A handful of donors were too few for definitive public clonotype conclusions.

Time point of the sample: late/post reinfection, 12 to 24 weeks after detection. No in vitro expansion preceded TCR sequencing of the sorted cells. The Montreal HEPCO cohort supplied donors who inject drugs. Remarks on this clone: Its antigen is currently unknown.

Produced via immunoSEQ multiplex PCR; TCRdb's table is partial and in-frame only. This sample has just over 45,000 clones; approximately 89% occur once, and the top ten carry more than 0.6%. The receptor's source is a man between 18 and 35 years old with hepatitis C virus infection. Sequencing was carried out using naive CD8+ T cells sorted from blood.

The CDR3 sequence: CASSISAGLVTQYF. CDR3 DNA: TGTGCCAGTAGTATCAGTGCAGGGTTGGTGACCCAGTACTTC. The chain links TRBV19 to TRBJ2-5, with D maybe TRBD1 (5 bases). The V and J ends lost 3 bases and 7 bases respectively, with 15 bases between them. The CDR3 has 14 residues. The germline gives CDR1 LNHDA, CDR2 SQIVND (reference sequence). Using reference TRBV19 and TRBJ2-5 for the parts outside the CDR3, the full variable domain is DGGITQSPKYLFRKEGQNVTLSCEQNLNHDAMYWYRQDPGQGLRLIYYSQIVNDFQKGDIAEGYSVSREKKESFPLTVTSAQKNPTAFYLCASSISAGLVTQYFGPGTRLLVL.